This T cell receptor (beta chain) was sequenced during a study of shared clonotypes between healthy human individuals. Overall study findings and caveats: Clonotypes shared by all four sorted-subset donors had higher generation probabilities than non-shared clonotypes. Memory subsets generally showed smaller estimated richness than naive subsets did.

The CDR3 length is 15 residues. V lost 1 base, J lost 9 bases, and 19 bases lay in between. The germline gives CDR1 GTSNPN, CDR2 SVGIG (reference sequence). Comments on this clone: The target antigen is unknown.

Method: immunoSEQ multiplex PCR; TCRdb's copy keeps in-frame clones and lacks some. The table records a few million clones, nearly 97% of them present only once. What was sequenced was naive CD4+ T cells sorted from blood. Described subset: CD45RA+ positively selected. The chain couples TRBV30 to TRBJ2-1; TRBD2 is a possible D gene (7 bases). The receptor was derived from a man younger than 30 in good health. The CDR3 loop reads CAWSGPSQGRGEQFF. In DNA, the CDR3 is TGTGCCTGGAGTGGCCCCTCGCAGGGGAGGGGTGAGCAGTTCTTC.